The entry below describes one T cell receptor (beta chain). V was pared by 7 bases and J by 2 bases, with 14 bases between. CDR1 is MNHEY, CDR2 SVGAGI, per germline. This CDR3 has 14 amino acids. The data are from a study of T cells after yellow fever vaccination. TCRdb recomputed calls from the 5' RACE reads with MiXCR, one row per CDR3 protein. The repertoire holds roughly 340,000 distinct CDR3 sequences, with around 3.9% as singletons. The source material was PBMCs, sampled 5 days after the yellow fever booster vaccination. The V call is TRBV6-5, the J call TRBJ1-2, with D unresolved. This clonotype was obtained from a man aged 18-30 years who received the YFV17D yellow fever vaccine. The CDR3, as DNA: TGTGCCAGCACCAAGGACGGACGGAACTATGGCTACACCTTC. This encodes CASTKDGRNYGYTF.